This T cell receptor beta chain was identified in a study of shared clonotypes between healthy human individuals. V shed 6 bases and J 4 bases; nucleotides not matched to a gene: 11. Germline V lookup: CDR1 MNHEY, CDR2 SMNVEV (reference sequence). The CDR3 length is 15 residues. It was CD45RO-negative cells, positively selected for CCR7, that made up naive CD8 cells, with terminally differentiated effector memory CD45RA+ cells excluded. Study outcomes and limitations: Against clonotypes common to all four donors, non-shared ones had lower generation probabilities. Sharing across four donors was highest in naive CD4 (roughly 5%) and lowest in memory CD8 (roughly 0.4%).

The repertoire was sequenced with immunoSEQ multiplex PCR; TCRdb's copy has only in-frame clones and lacks some. This table has 1.5 million to 2.5 million clones, about 94% appearing once. For this clone: The antigen is unknown.

The sequence came from a man between 18 and 35 years old in good health. Sequencing input: naive CD8+ T cells sorted from blood. The gene calls are TRBV27 and TRBJ1-2; 7 positions match TRBD1. The CDR3 DNA follows: TGTGCCAGCAGGGTAGGGGGCGTGCTCAGCTATGGCTACACCTTC. It translates to CASRVGGVLSYGYTF.